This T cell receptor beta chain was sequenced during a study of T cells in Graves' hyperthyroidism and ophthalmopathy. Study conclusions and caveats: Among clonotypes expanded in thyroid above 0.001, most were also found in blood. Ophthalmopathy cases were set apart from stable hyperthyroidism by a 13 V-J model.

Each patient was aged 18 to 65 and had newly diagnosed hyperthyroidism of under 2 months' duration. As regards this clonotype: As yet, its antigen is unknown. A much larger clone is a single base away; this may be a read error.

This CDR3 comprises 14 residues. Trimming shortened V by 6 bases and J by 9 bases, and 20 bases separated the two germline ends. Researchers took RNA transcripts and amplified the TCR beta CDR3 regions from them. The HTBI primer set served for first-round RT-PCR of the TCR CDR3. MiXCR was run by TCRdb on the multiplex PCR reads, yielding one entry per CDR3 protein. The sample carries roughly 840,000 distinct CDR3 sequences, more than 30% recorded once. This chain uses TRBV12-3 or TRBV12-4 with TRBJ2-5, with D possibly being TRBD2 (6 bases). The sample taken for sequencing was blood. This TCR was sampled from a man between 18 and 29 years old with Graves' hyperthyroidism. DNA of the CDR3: TGTGCCAGCAGCGCCCAGGGTGTTGGGGAGGCCCAGTACTTC. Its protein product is CASSAQGVGEAQYF.